This T cell receptor beta chain comes out of a study of shared clonotypes between healthy human individuals. General study points: Genetic and exposure-history diversity was limited by the small donor number.

As for this clone: Its specificity is not known.

Every one of the donors was a Caucasian adult that lived in Nashville, Tennessee. This CDR3 spans 12 amino acids. Germline CDR1 and CDR2: LNHDA and SQIVND (reference sequence). Deletions cut 5 bases from V and 4 bases from J, with 8 bases between. TCRdb's table, derived via immunoSEQ multiplex PCR, lists solely in-frame clones and lacks some. The sample holds around 1,000,000 clones; roughly 80% are singletons and the top ten take approximately 0.9%. Sequenced sample: memory CD4+ T cells from PBMCs. The subset: CD45RA-negative fraction. The clonotype originates from a man younger than 30 in good health. Some clones in this sample may be carry-over from other donors' samples. This chain links TRBV19 with TRBJ1-2; D call uncertain. CDR3 in amino acids: CASSRQSYGYTF. The CDR3 DNA reads as TGTGCCAGTAGTCGGCAATCCTATGGCTACACCTTC.